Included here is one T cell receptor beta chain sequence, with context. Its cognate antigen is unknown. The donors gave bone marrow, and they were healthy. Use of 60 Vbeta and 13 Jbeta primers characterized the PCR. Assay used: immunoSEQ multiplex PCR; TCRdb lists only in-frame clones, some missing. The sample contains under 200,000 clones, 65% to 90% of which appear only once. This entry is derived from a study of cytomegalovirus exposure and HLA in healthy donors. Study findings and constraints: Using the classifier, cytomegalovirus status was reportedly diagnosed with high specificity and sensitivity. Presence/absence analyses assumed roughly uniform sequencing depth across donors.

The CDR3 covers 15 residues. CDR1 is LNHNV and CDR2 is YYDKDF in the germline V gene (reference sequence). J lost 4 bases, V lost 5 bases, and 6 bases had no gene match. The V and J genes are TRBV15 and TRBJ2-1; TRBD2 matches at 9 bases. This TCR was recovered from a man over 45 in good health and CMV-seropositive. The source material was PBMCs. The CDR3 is CATSGISGGYNEQFF. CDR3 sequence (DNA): TGTGCCACCAGCGGAATTAGCGGGGGATACAATGAGCAGTTCTTC.